Included here is one TCR beta chain sequence, with context. What it binds is unknown. Per germline, CDR1 SGHNT and CDR2 YYREEE (reference sequence). V was clipped by 7 bases and J by 6 bases, with 22 bases between them. The CDR3 totals 15 residues. The data were taken from a study of vaccination effects on CD4 cells after COVID-19. Across the study: Participants completed two doses of the BNT162b2 or mRNA-1273 vaccine. General study points: In the late period after vaccination, infection- and vaccine-induced clones contracted markedly.

Assay: immunoSEQ multiplex PCR; the TCRdb copy retains only in-frame clones and omits some. The sample shows tens of thousands of clones, roughly 70% of them seen only once. Sequencing was preceded by expansion of antigen-specific CD4+ T cells with viral peptide pools in the ViraFEST assay. Subsequent to a culture period of under twelve days, CD4+ T cells were isolated. Vaccinees lacked prior SARS-CoV-2 infection and tested negative for nucleocapsid antibodies. Researchers reported culturing 2 million to 2.5 million PBMC in each well, adding around 10 IU/ml IL-2 and approximately 10 ug/ml peptides. Days 3 and 7 were when half the medium was replaced with IL-2 medium.

The chain couples TRBV5-4 to TRBJ2-5; D may correspond to TRBD1 or TRBD2 (5 bases each). Here the sequenced sample was CD4+ T cells from PBMCs cultured with SARS-CoV-2 spike peptides, taken before COVID-19 vaccination. The receptor comes from a human donor who received a COVID-19 vaccine. CDR3 loop: CASGPPGSLQQTQYF. The DNA of the CDR3 is TGTGCCAGCGGACCACCAGGGAGCCTTCAACAGACCCAGTACTTC.